Shown below are 16 T cell receptor beta chains from a single sample sequenced in a study of blood T cell repertoires in COVID-19. This table comes from immunoSEQ multiplex PCR, and its TCRdb copy is limited to in-frame clones, with some not included. The table shows about 370,000 clones, with 80% to 90% occurring only once. The sequencing sample was made of peripheral blood. The receptor source for this set is a woman aged 25 to 45 with COVID-19, enrolled during active disease.

This clone came up a few times. This chain joins TRBV18 and TRBJ1-4, with TRBD1 matching 8 bases. J was trimmed by 5 bases and V by 7 bases; bases with no gene match: 6. The germline V gene encodes CDR1 KGHSH and CDR2 LQKENI. This CDR3 spans 14 amino acids. CDR3 sequence: CASWTGTGNEKLFF. In DNA form, the CDR3 reads TGTGCCAGCTGGACTGGGACAGGCAATGAAAAACTGTTTTTT.

V is TRBV11-2 and J is TRBJ2-7, with 7 bases lining up with TRBD1. CDR3 length: 15 amino acids. Trimming at V came to 5 bases and at J to 0 bases, leaving 7 bases not matched to a gene. CDR1 is SGHAT and CDR2 is FQNNGV in the germline V gene. CDR3 region: CASSRTGPNSYEQYF. The CDR3 DNA follows: TGTGCCAGCAGCCGGACAGGCCCAAACTCCTACGAGCAGTACTTC.

V usage is TRBV2 and J usage is TRBJ1-1; 7 nucleotides line up with TRBD1. CDR3 length: 17 residues. The germline CDR1 and CDR2 sequences are SNHLY and FYNNEI. V was pared by 4 bases and J by 0 bases, with 11 bases of the junction left unmatched. The CDR3 region is CASSGGPGGGLNTEAFF. The CDR3 DNA sequence: TGTGCCAGCAGTGGGGGCCCCGGAGGGGGCTTGAACACTGAAGCTTTCTTT.

The J gene is TRBJ2-2, the V gene TRBV11-3; D unclear. The CDR3 loop spans 15 amino acids. The V gene's germline CDR1 is SGHNT and CDR2 YENEEA. Trimming took 2 bases from V and 3 from J, leaving 10 bases between them. In nucleotides, the CDR3 is TGTGCCAGCAGCTTATTCGGAGAGCACACCGGGGAGCTGTTTTTT. Translating it yields CASSLFGEHTGELFF.

The rearrangement uses TRBV6-2 or TRBV6-3 and TRBJ1-2, with TRBD1 matching over 7 bases. In germline, CDR1 is MNHEY, CDR2 SVGEGT. The CDR3 has 13 residues. Unmatched junction bases numbered 3, after V lost 4 bases and J lost 4 bases. CDR3 protein: CASSSTGAYGYTF. The CDR3 coding sequence is TGTGCCAGCAGTTCTACAGGGGCCTATGGCTACACCTTC.

The rearrangement links TRBV5-8 to TRBJ2-1; 11 bases fit TRBD2. Germline lookup yields CDR1 SGHTS and CDR2 YDEGEE. Trimming at V came to 4 bases and at J to 5 bases, leaving 8 bases not matched to a gene. The length of the CDR3 is 16 residues. This chain's CDR3 is CASSALRLAGNNEQFF. In DNA, the CDR3 is TGTGCCAGCAGCGCCCTGAGACTAGCGGGAAACAATGAGCAGTTCTTC.

This clone came up a few times. The chain links TRBV27 to TRBJ1-2; 9 bases are shared with TRBD1. The germline CDR1 and CDR2 sequences are MNHEY and SMNVEV (reference sequence). Germline trimming cut 4 bases from V and 4 bases from J; bases unmatched to any gene: 16. The CDR3 loop spans 18 amino acids. The CDR3 DNA follows: TGTGCCAGCAGTTCCTACTTACGCCGGGACAGGGTCATCTATGGCTACACCTTC. Amino acids: CASSSYLRRDRVIYGYTF.

V is TRBV4-1 and J is TRBJ2-1; D is possibly TRBD1 (6 bases). The V gene's germline CDR1 is MGHRA and CDR2 YSYEKL. Trimming left V 3 bases short and J 2 bases short, with 11 bases between. CDR3 length: 15 amino acids. The CDR3 DNA reads as TGCGCCAGCAGCCACCCAGACAGGCCCTACAATGAGCAGTTCTTC. Amino acid sequence: CASSHPDRPYNEQFF.

Of note for this clone: Other DNA variants within this sample encode the same CDR3. This chain uses TRBV6-5 with TRBJ1-2; 7 positions match TRBD1. The V gene end was trimmed by 4 bases and the J gene end by 5 bases; junction bases not matched to a gene: 7. Germline V gene lookup returns CDR1 MNHEY and CDR2 SVGAGI. This CDR3 spans 14 amino acids. CDR3 coding DNA: TGTGCCAGCAGTTCCTCCCGACAGGGATATGGCTACACCTTC. Translated, it gives CASSSSRQGYGYTF.

The gene calls are TRBV6-2 or TRBV6-3 and TRBJ2-5, with 8 nucleotides matching TRBD1. The trim removed 6 bases at V and 0 bases at J, leaving 12 bases unmatched. The germline CDR1 and CDR2 sequences are MNHEY and SVGEGT. This CDR3 is built from 17 residues. The CDR3 protein is CASSHYLLDRDQETQYF. CDR3 in DNA: TGTGCCAGCAGCCATTATTTACTGGACAGGGACCAAGAGACCCAGTACTTC.

The rearrangement links TRBV10-3 to TRBJ1-2; possibly TRBD1 for D (6 bases). Deletions cut 0 bases from V and 3 bases from J, with 8 bases between. CDR1 and CDR2 from the germline V gene are ENHRY and SYGVKD. The CDR3 sequence is 14 residues long. The CDR3 loop reads CAISESGTYYGYTF. In DNA form, the CDR3 reads TGTGCCATCAGTGAGTCCGGGACATACTATGGCTACACCTTC.

The chain recombines TRBV30 with TRBJ1-6; possible D gene TRBD1, 5 bases. The CDR3 is made up of 12 amino acids. CDR1 and CDR2 from the germline V gene are GTSNPN and SVGIG (reference sequence). Trimming removed 3 bases at V and 10 bases at J, with 10 bases between. Here the CDR3 reads CAWSKGRSPLHF. CDR3 in DNA: TGTGCCTGGAGCAAGGGGCGCTCACCCCTCCACTTT.

This clone came up a few times. CDR3 region: CATIAGGQADTQYF. The CDR3 DNA follows: TGTGCCACGATAGCGGGGGGGCAAGCAGATACGCAGTATTTT. The chain has TRBV10-3 and TRBJ2-3, with 11 bases matching TRBD2. V lost 10 bases to trimming and J lost 4 bases; unmatched junction nucleotides: 7. There are 14 residues in the CDR3. Germline CDR1 ENHRY, CDR2 SYGVKD.

The chain recombines TRBV28 with TRBJ2-5, with a possible D match to TRBD1 (7 bases). CDR1 is MDHEN and CDR2 is SYDVKM in the germline V gene. This CDR3 spans 16 amino acids. The V and J ends lost 3 bases and 2 bases respectively, with 16 bases between them. The CDR3 bases are TGTGCCAGCAGTTTCGCTCACAGGGGAGGACAAGAGACCCAGTACTTC. Its protein product is CASSFAHRGGQETQYF.

This rearrangement joins TRBV12-3 or TRBV12-4 to TRBJ1-5; D remains unclear. Trimming shortened V by 2 bases and J by 7 bases, and 9 bases separated the two germline ends. CDR3 length equals 13 residues. In DNA, the CDR3 is TGTGCCAGCAGTTTACGCGGGCCCCAGCCCCAGCATTTT. Protein: CASSLRGPQPQHF.

This sequence joins TRBV5-1 and TRBJ2-3; possibly TRBD1 for D (5 bases). CDR1 and CDR2 (germline): SGHRS, YFSETQ. This CDR3 comprises 13 residues. Trimming removed 4 bases from V and 4 bases from J, with 10 bases in between. CDR3 residues: CASSPDRPDTQYF. CDR3 in DNA: TGCGCCAGCAGCCCTGACAGACCAGATACGCAGTATTTT.